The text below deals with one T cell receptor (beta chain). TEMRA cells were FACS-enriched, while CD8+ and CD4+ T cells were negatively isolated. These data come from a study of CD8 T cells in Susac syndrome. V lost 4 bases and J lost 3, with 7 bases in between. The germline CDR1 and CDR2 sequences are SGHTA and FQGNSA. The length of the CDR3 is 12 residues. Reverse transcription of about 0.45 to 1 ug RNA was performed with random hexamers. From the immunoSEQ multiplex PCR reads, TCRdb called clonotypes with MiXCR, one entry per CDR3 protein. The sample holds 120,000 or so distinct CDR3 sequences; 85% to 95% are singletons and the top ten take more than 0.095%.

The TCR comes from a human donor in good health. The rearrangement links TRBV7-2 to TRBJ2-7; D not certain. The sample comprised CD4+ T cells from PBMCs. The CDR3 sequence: CASSYDHYEQYF. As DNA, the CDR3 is TGTGCCAGCAGCTACGACCACTACGAGCAGTACTTC.